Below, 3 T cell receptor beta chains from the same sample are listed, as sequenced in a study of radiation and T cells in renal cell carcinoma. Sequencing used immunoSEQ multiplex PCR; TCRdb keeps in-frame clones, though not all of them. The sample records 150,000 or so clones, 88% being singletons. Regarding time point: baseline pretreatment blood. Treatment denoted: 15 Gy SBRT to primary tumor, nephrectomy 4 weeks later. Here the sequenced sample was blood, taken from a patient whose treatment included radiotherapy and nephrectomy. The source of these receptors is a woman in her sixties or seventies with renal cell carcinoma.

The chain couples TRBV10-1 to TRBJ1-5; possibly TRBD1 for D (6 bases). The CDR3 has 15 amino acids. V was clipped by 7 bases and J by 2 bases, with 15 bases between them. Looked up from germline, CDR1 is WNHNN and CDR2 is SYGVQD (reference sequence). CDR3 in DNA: TGCGCCAGCACGGAAGGGGGTCCGGGCAATCAGCCCCAGCATTTT. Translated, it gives CASTEGGPGNQPQHF.

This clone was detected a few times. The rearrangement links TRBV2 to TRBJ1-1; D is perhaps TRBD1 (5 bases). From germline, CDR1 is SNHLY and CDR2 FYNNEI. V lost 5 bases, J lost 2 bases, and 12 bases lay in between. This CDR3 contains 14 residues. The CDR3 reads CASSTGTGNTEAFF. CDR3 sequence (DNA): TGTGCCAGCAGTACCGGGACGGGTAACACTGAAGCTTTCTTT.

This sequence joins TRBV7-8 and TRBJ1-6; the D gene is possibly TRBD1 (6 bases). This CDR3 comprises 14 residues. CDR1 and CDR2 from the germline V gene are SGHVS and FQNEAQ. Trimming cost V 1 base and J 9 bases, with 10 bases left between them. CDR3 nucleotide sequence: TGTGCCAGCAGCTTAGACAGGGTGGGTTCACCCCTCCACTTT. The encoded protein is CASSLDRVGSPLHF.